This record concerns one T cell receptor beta chain sequence. Antigen specificity is unknown. This record belongs to a study of pediatric ulcerative colitis. Rectal tissue came from one to two pinch biopsies taken at colonoscopy. Whole-study findings and limits: Rectal repertoires separated controls, mild-moderate and acute severe colitis. Ulcerative colitis patients shared more blood-rectal clones than controls.

Generated by immunoSEQ multiplex PCR, the TCRdb table keeps only in-frame clones and is missing some. The top ten hold roughly 4.7% of the sample, which has about 12,000 clones, about 74% seen once. The ends lost 4 bases at V and 5 bases at J; junction bases unmatched: 8. The CDR3 covers 15 residues. Germline CDR1 is MDHEN and CDR2 is SYDVKM. Input material: gut tissue. The genes are TRBV28 and TRBJ2-1; the match to TRBD2 covers 7 bases. This clonotype originated in a boy between 5 and 17 years old who was a control in a study of pediatric ulcerative colitis. The CDR3 DNA sequence: TGTGCCAGCAGTTCACCGGCTAGCGGAGACAATGAGCAGTTCTTC. This gives the protein CASSSPASGDNEQFF.